Included here is one T cell receptor (beta chain) sequence, with context. This record comes from a study of blood T cell repertoires in COVID-19. Whole-study context: COVID-19 samples, acute and convalescent, were from the United States, Italy and Spain. T cells, B-cell-depleted T cells, or PBMCs provided the cDNA or gDNA that served as material.

Sequencing was performed with immunoSEQ multiplex PCR; in TCRdb, only in-frame clones are kept and a portion is missing. The sample has about 180,000 clones, 84% seen once; the top ten hold around 7%. Per germline, CDR1 MNHEY and CDR2 SVGAGI. Germline trimming cut 2 bases from V and 6 bases from J; bases unmatched to any gene: 9. The length of the CDR3 is 16 residues. This receptor was taken from a human donor in a cohort sampled during active COVID-19. V gene TRBV6-5 combines with J gene TRBJ2-1; 8 nucleotides match TRBD1. Sequencing used peripheral blood. CDR3: CASSYAGQGRGNEQFF. The DNA of the CDR3 is TGTGCCAGCAGTTACGCCGGACAGGGAAGGGGCAATGAGCAGTTCTTC.